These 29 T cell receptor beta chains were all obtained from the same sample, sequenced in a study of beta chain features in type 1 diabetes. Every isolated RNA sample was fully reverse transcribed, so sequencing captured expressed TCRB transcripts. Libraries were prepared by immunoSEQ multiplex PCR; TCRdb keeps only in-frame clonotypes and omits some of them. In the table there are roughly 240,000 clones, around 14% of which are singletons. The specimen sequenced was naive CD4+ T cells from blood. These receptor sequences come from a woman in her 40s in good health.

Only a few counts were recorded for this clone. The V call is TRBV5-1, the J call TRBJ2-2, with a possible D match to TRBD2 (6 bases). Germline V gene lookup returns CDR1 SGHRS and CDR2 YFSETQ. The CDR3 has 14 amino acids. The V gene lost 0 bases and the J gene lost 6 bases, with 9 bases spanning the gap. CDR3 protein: CASSLGGLSGELFF. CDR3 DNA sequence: TGCGCCAGCAGCTTGGGAGGACTATCCGGGGAGCTGTTTTTT.

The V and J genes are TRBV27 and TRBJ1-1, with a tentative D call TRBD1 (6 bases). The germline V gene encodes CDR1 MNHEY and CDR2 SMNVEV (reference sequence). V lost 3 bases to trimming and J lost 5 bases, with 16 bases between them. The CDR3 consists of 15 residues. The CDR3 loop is CASSFGRGGKTEAFF. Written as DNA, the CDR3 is TGTGCCAGCAGTTTCGGAAGGGGGGGGAAGACTGAAGCTTTCTTT.

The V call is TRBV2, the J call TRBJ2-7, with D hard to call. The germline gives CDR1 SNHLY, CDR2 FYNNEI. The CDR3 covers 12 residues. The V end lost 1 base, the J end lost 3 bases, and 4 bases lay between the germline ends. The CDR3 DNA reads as TGTGCCAGCAGTGAAGGTAACTACGAGCAGTACTTC. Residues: CASSEGNYEQYF.

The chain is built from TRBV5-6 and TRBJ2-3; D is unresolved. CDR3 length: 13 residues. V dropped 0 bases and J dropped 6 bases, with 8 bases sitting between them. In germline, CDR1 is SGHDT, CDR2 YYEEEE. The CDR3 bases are TGTGCCAGCAGCTTGGGCTATCGGGATACGCAGTATTTT. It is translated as CASSLGYRDTQYF.

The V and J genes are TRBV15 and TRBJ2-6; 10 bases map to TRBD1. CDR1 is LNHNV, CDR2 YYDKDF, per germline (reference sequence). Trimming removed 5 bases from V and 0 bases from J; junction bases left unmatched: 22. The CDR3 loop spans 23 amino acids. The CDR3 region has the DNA TGTGCCACCAGCGGCCTGGGATATGGGACAGGGGTCCCTTGGGGCTCTGGGGCCAACGTCCTGACTTTC. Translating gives CATSGLGYGTGVPWGSGANVLTF.

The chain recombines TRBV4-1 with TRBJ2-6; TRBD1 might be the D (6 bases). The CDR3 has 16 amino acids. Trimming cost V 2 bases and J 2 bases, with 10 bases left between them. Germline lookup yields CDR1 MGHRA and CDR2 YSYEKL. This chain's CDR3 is CASSQFNRAGANVLTF. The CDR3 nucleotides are TGCGCCAGCAGCCAATTTAACAGGGCTGGGGCCAACGTCCTGACTTTC.

The CDR3 sequence: CASSYLGTSRGETQYF. The CDR3, as DNA: TGTGCCAGCAGCTACCTCGGGACTAGTAGGGGAGAGACCCAGTACTTC. V usage is TRBV7-2 and J usage is TRBJ2-5, with 8 nucleotides matching TRBD2. The CDR3 length is 16 residues. V gave up 4 bases and J gave up 4 bases; unmatched junction bases: 11. The germline CDR1 and CDR2 sequences are SGHTA and FQGNSA. Using reference TRBV7-2 and TRBJ2-5 for the parts outside the CDR3, the full variable domain is GAGVSQSPSNKVTEKGKDVELRCDPISGHTALYWYRQSLGQGLEFLIYFQGNSAPDKSGLPSDRFSAERTGGSVSTLTIQRTQQEDSAVYLCASSYLGTSRGETQYFGPGTRLLVL.

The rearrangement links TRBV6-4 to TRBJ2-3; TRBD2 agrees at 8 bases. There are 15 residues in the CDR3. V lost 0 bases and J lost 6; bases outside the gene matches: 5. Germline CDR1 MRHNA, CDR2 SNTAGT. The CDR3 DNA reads TGTGCCAGCAGTGACTCGGAGGCTAGCGGGGATACGCAGTATTTT. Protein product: CASSDSEASGDTQYF.

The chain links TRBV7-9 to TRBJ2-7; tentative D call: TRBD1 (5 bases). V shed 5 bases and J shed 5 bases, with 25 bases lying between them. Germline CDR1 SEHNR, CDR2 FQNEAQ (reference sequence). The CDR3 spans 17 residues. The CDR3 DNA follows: TGTGCCAGCAGCCCGAGGCCAGGGTCCGGCTCCGGCGACGAGCAGTACTTC. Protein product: CASSPRPGSGSGDEQYF.

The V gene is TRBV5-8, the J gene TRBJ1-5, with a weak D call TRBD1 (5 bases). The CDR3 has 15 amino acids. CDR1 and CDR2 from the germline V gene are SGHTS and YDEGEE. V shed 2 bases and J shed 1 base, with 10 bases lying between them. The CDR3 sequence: CASSFQGGSNQPQHF. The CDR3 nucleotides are TGTGCCAGCAGCTTTCAGGGTGGGAGCAATCAGCCCCAGCATTTT.

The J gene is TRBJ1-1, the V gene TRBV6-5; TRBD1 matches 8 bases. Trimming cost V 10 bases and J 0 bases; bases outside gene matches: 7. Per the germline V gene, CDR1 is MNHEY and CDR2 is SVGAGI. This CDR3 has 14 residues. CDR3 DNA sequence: TGTGCCACTACACAGGGGGAGGTGAACACTGAAGCTTTCTTT. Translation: CATTQGEVNTEAFF.

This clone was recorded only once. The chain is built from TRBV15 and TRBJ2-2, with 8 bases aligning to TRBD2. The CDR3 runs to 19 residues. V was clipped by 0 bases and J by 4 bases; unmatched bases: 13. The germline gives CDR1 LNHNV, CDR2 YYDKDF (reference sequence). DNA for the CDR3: TGTGCCACCAGCAGAGATAGGGCGGGGGGACCCATCCTCACCGGGGAGCTGTTTTTT. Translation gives CATSRDRAGGPILTGELFF.

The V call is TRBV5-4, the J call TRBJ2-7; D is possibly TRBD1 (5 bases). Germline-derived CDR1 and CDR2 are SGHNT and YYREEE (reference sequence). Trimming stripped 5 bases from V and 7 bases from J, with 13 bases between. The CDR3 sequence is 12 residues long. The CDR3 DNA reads TGTGCCAGCAGTGACGTGGGGCGGGAGCAGTACTTC. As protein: CASSDVGREQYF.

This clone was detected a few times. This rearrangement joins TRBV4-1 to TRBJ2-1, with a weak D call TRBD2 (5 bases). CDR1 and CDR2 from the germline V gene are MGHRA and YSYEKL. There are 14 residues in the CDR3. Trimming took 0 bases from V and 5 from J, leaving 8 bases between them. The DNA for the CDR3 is TGCGCCAGCAGCCAAGATAGAGGGAACAATGAGCAGTTCTTC. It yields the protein CASSQDRGNNEQFF.

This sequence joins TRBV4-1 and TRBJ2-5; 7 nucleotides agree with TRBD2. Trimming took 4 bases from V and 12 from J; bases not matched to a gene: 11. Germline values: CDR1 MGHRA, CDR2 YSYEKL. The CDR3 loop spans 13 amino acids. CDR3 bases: TGCGCCAGCAGCCCTCTCGGTGTCGGGACTAAGTACTTC. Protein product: CASSPLGVGTKYF.

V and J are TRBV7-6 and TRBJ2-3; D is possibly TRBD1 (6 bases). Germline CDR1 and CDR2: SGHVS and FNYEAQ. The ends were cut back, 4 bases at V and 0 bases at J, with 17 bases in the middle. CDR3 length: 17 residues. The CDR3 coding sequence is TGTGCCAGCAGCTCCAGAGGGGGTCTTACTAGCACAGATACGCAGTATTTT. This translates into CASSSRGGLTSTDTQYF.

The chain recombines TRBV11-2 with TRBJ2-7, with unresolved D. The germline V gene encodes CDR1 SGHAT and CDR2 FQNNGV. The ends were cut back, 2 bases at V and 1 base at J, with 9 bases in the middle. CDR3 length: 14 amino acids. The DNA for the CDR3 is TGTGCCAGCAGCTTACGGTACGGGTCCTACGAGCAGTACTTC. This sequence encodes CASSLRYGSYEQYF.

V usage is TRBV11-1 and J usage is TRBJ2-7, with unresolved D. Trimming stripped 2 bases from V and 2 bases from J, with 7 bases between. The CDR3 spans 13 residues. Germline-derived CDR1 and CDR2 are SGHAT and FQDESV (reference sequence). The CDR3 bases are TGTGCCAGCAGCTTAAATCCAGCCTACGAGCAGTACTTC. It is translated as CASSLNPAYEQYF.

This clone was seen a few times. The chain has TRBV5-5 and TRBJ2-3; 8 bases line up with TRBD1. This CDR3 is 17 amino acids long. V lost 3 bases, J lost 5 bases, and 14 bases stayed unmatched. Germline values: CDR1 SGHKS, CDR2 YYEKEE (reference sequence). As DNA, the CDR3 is TGTGCCAGCAGCTGGGAAGGACAGGGCCGTCGGGAAGATACGCAGTATTTT. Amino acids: CASSWEGQGRREDTQYF.

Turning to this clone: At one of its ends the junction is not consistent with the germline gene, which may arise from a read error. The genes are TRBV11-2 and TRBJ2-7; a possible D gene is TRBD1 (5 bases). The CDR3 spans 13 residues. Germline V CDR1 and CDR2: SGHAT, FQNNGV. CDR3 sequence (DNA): TGTGCCAGCAGCTTAGAAGAAGGGGCCGGATTGGACTTC. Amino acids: CASSLEEGAGLDF.

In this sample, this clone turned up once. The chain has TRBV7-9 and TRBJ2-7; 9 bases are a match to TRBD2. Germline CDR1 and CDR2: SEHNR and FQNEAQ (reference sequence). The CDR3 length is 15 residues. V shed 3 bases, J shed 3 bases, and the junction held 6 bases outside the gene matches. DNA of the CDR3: TGTGCCAGCAGCTTGGAGCGGGGGGTCTACTACGAGCAGTACTTC. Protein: CASSLERGVYYEQYF.

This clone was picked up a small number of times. The CDR3 protein is CASARERGLYGYTF. CDR3 DNA: TGCGCCAGCGCAAGAGAGAGGGGGCTCTATGGCTACACCTTC. This chain connects TRBV5-1 to TRBJ1-2; 7 bases fit TRBD1. CDR1 and CDR2 (germline): SGHRS, YFSETQ. CDR3 length: 14 residues. The V and J ends lost 7 bases and 4 bases, in that order; junction bases with no gene match: 10.

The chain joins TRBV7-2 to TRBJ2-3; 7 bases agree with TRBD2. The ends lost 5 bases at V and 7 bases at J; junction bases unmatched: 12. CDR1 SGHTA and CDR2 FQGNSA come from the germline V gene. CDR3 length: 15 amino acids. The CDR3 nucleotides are TGTGCCAGCAGCCCCCCGGGCCCGGGGGGTTATACGCAGTATTTT. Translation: CASSPPGPGGYTQYF.

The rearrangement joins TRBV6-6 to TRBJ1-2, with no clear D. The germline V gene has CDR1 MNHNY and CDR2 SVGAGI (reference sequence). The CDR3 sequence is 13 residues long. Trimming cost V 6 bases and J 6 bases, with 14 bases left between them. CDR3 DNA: TGTGCCAGCAGCCCGACGGGTCCCCATGGCTACACCTTC. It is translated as CASSPTGPHGYTF.

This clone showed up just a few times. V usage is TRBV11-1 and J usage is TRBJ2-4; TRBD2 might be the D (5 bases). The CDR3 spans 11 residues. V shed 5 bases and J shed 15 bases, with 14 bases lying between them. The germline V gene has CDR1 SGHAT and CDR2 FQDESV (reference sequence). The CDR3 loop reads CASSASGNLYF. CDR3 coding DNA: TGTGCCAGCAGCGCATCGGGGAATCTGTACTTC. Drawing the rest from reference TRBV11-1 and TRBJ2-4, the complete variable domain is EAEVAQSPRYKITEKSQAVAFWCDPISGHATLYWYRQILGQGPELLVQFQDESVVDDSQLPKDRFSAERLKGVDSTLKIQPAELGDSAMYLCASSASGNLYFGAGTRLSVL.

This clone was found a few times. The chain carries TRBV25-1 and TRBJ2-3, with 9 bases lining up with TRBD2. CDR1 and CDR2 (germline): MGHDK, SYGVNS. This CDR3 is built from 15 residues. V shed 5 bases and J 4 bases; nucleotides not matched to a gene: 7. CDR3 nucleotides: TGTGCCAGCAGTTCCCGCGGGGGGGCATCAGATACGCAGTATTTT. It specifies CASSSRGGASDTQYF.

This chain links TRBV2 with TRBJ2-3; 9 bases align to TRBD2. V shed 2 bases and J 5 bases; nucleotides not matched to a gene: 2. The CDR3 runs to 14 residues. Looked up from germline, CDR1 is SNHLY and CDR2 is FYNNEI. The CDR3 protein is CASSEIAGEDTQYF. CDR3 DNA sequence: TGTGCCAGCAGTGAAATAGCGGGGGAAGATACGCAGTATTTT.

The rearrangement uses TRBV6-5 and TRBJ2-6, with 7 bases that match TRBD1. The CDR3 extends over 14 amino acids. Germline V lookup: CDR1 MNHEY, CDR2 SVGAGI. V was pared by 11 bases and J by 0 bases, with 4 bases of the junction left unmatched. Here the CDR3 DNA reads TGTGCCGCAGGGACAGCCTCTGGGGCCAACGTCCTGACTTTC. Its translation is CAAGTASGANVLTF.

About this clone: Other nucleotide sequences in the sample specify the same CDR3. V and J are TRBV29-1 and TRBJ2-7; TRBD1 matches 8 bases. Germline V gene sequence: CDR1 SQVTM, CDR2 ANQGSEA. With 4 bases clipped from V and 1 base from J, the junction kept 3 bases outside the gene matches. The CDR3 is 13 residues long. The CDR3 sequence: CSVAGQGSYEQYF. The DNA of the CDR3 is TGCAGCGTTGCCGGACAGGGATCCTACGAGCAGTACTTC.